This T cell receptor beta chain was found in a study of blood T cell repertoires in COVID-19. The overall study: COVID-19 samples collected from the United States, Italy and Spain covered acute and convalescent phases. Sources were T cells, B-cell-depleted T cells, or PBMCs; the material itself was cDNA or gDNA.

The CDR3 runs to 14 residues. In germline, CDR1 is KGHDR, CDR2 SFDVKD. The V end lost 10 bases, the J end lost 2 bases, and 15 bases lay between the germline ends. Participants spanned ages about 18 to 100 years and resided in roughly 26 US areas. As processed by the authors: Amplification of reference gene primers provided the estimated nucleated cell counts. Some clones are missing from TCRdb's copy, which holds only in-frame ones; the method was immunoSEQ multiplex PCR. That table is the source of V, J and clone size, and D and trimming were worked out from the DNA. The sample lists hundreds of thousands of clones, around four fifths seen once, with 3% to 4.5% in the top ten.

Sample: PBMCs or T cells enriched from blood (not recorded which). This rearrangement joins TRBV24-1 to TRBJ2-3, with D perhaps TRBD1 (5 bases). The TCR sequence derives from a woman in her thirties or forties who had been exposed to COVID-19. CDR3 amino acids: CATGADPPTDTQYF. The CDR3 DNA follows: TGTGCCACTGGGGCGGACCCTCCCACAGATACGCAGTATTTT.